This entry lists 28 T cell receptor beta chains sequenced from one sample in a study of PD-1 blockade in classical Hodgkin lymphoma. Every patient relapsed after autologous stem cell transplantation, and brentuximab vedotin exposure varied. The data were produced by immunoSEQ multiplex PCR, yet TCRdb's version contains in-frame clones alone and is incomplete. The sample lists 90,000 to 100,000 clones, around nine tenths occurring once. The specimen comprised peripheral blood mononuclear cells (PBMCs), sampled at baseline. The receptor source for this set is a human donor with classical Hodgkin lymphoma.

The chain is built from TRBV5-4 and TRBJ2-5; no firm D call. Germline values: CDR1 SGHNT, CDR2 YYREEE (reference sequence). The CDR3 runs to 15 residues. V lost 3 bases, J lost 5 bases, and 17 bases lay in between. DNA of the CDR3: TGTGCCAGCAGCTCTGCCACCTTGGTGGAGGAGACCCAGTACTTC. It is translated as CASSSATLVEETQYF.

This chain links TRBV2 with TRBJ2-5, with 9 positions matching TRBD2. J was trimmed by 5 bases and V by 6 bases; bases with no gene match: 16. The CDR3 has 17 amino acids. The germline V gene has CDR1 SNHLY and CDR2 FYNNEI. The CDR3: CASRGSGGRVALETQYF. The CDR3 coding sequence is TGTGCCAGCAGGGGCTCCGGCGGGAGGGTAGCCTTGGAGACCCAGTACTTC. Full variable domain (outside the CDR3, taken from reference TRBV2 and TRBJ2-5): EPEVTQTPSHQVTQMGQEVILRCVPISNHLYFYWYRQILGQKVEFLVSFYNNEISEKSEIFDDQFSVERPDGSNFTLKIRSTKLEDSAMYFCASRGSGGRVALETQYFGPGTRLLVL.

V and J are TRBV7-3 and TRBJ2-1, with TRBD2 identical over 10 bases. The germline V gene encodes CDR1 SGHTA and CDR2 FQGTGA. This CDR3 has 17 amino acids. V was clipped by 2 bases and J by 7 bases; unmatched bases: 11. The CDR3, as DNA: TGTGCCAGCAGCTTAGCCAGCGGGAGGGGAGCTTGGAATGAGCAGTTCTTC. As protein: CASSLASGRGAWNEQFF.

The genes are TRBV30 and TRBJ2-7; unclear D gene. The germline CDR1 and CDR2 sequences are GTSNPN and SVGIG (reference sequence). The CDR3 has 13 residues. V was shortened by 6 bases and J by 1 base, with 13 bases between the two germline ends. The CDR3 loop is CACIGRFSYEQYF. As DNA, the CDR3 is TGTGCCTGCATCGGAAGGTTTTCCTACGAGCAGTACTTC. The entire variable domain, with the rest obtained from reference TRBV30 and TRBJ2-7, is as follows: SQTIHQWPATLVQPVGSPLSLECTVEGTSNPNLYWYRQAAGRGLQLLFYSVGIGQISSEVPQNLSASRPQDRQFILSSKKLLLSDSGFYLCACIGRFSYEQYFGPGTRLTVT.

The chain links TRBV20-1 to TRBJ2-5, with a weak D call TRBD2 (6 bases). Germline V gene lookup returns CDR1 DFQATT and CDR2 SNEGSKA (reference sequence). V lost 6 bases and J 5 bases, leaving 10 bases between the germline ends. This CDR3 is 11 amino acids long. The CDR3 bases are TGCAGTGCGTATCGGGGGGAGACCCAGTACTTC. It yields the protein CSAYRGETQYF.

The CDR3 DNA reads TGTGCCAGCAGCTTAGAGGGAGGGATTCTCTTACAGCCCCAGCATTTT. Translating it yields CASSLEGGILLQPQHF. J is TRBJ1-5 and V is TRBV7-9; D remains ambiguous. The CDR3 has 16 residues. The germline V and J ends were trimmed by 1 base and 7 bases, with 17 bases remaining between them. Germline V gene sequence: CDR1 SEHNR, CDR2 FQNEAQ (reference sequence).

This clone has only a few counts. The genes are TRBV6-1 and TRBJ2-7, with D perhaps being TRBD1 or TRBD2 (5 bases each). This CDR3 is 15 amino acids long. With 2 bases removed from V and 4 bases from J, the gap between germline ends came to 15 bases. Germline CDR1 MNHNS, CDR2 SASEGT. The chain's CDR3 is CASSETRGVGYEQYF. CDR3 DNA sequence: TGTGCCAGCAGTGAAACAAGAGGGGTAGGGTACGAGCAGTACTTC.

The chain joins TRBV9 to TRBJ1-2; the D is unclear. The length of the CDR3 is 16 residues. CDR1 is SGDLS and CDR2 is YYNGEE in the germline V gene. V was shortened by 0 bases and J by 5 bases, with 17 bases between the two germline ends. Here the CDR3 DNA reads TGTGCCAGCAGCGTAGATGGCGCCTGGTCGGGGTATGGCTACACCTTC. Its protein is CASSVDGAWSGYGYTF.

The chain has TRBV9 and TRBJ1-1, with 10 bases aligning to TRBD1. This CDR3 is built from 14 residues. CDR1 SGDLS and CDR2 YYNGEE come from the germline V gene. Germline trimming cut 4 bases from V and 4 bases from J; bases unmatched to any gene: 4. The CDR3 spells CASSPRQGATEAFF. CDR3 nucleotides: TGTGCCAGCAGCCCCCGACAGGGGGCCACTGAAGCTTTCTTT.

The chain couples TRBV15 to TRBJ2-7; D unresolved. V lost 3 bases and J lost 6, with 6 bases in between. The CDR3 is made up of 11 amino acids. Per germline, CDR1 LNHNV and CDR2 YYDKDF (reference sequence). This CDR3 reads CATSSDPEQYF. As DNA, the CDR3 is TGTGCCACCAGCAGTGACCCCGAGCAGTACTTC.

This chain links TRBV9 with TRBJ2-3, with 8 nucleotides matching TRBD2. The CDR3 spans 17 residues. J gave up 1 base and V 3 bases, and 10 bases lay outside the gene matches. Per the germline V gene, CDR1 is SGDLS and CDR2 is YYNGEE. The CDR3: CASSAGKREWGTDTQYF. CDR3 DNA: TGTGCCAGCAGCGCCGGAAAGCGGGAGTGGGGCACAGATACGCAGTATTTT.

The rearrangement uses TRBV7-9 and TRBJ1-2; the D is unclear. The CDR3 is made up of 12 amino acids. CDR1 SEHNR and CDR2 FQNEAQ come from the germline V gene (reference sequence). Between the trimmed V and J ends, which lost 0 bases and 8 bases, there was a span of 7 bases. As DNA, the CDR3 is TGTGCCAGCAGCTTAGCTCTCTCGGGCTACACCTTC. Its translation: CASSLALSGYTF.

This chain connects TRBV11-2 to TRBJ1-3; D is unclear. There are 16 residues in the CDR3. The germline gives CDR1 SGHAT, CDR2 FQNNGV. The V gene lost 1 base and the J gene lost 4 bases, with 14 bases spanning the gap. The CDR3: CASSLAGRRSGNTIYF. DNA of the CDR3: TGTGCCAGCAGCTTAGCTGGCAGGCGGTCAGGAAACACCATATATTTT. Combining the CDR3 with reference TRBV11-2 and TRBJ1-3 gives the whole variable domain EAGVAQSPRYKIIEKRQSVAFWCNPISGHATLYWYQQILGQGPKLLIQFQNNGVVDDSQLPKDRFSAERLKGVDSTLKIQPAKLEDSAVYLCASSLAGRRSGNTIYFGEGSWLTVV.

The chain has TRBV2 and TRBJ2-7; tentative D call: TRBD2 (6 bases). In germline, CDR1 is SNHLY, CDR2 FYNNEI. This CDR3 region has 13 residues. V was clipped by 6 bases and J by 3 bases, with 12 bases between them. CDR3 residues: CASSIGTFYEQYF. As DNA, the CDR3 is TGTGCCAGCAGCATAGGGACTTTCTACGAGCAGTACTTC.

This clone was picked up one time. V usage is TRBV9 and J usage is TRBJ2-2, with 7 positions matching TRBD1. CDR3 length: 16 residues. The germline V gene has CDR1 SGDLS and CDR2 YYNGEE. The trim removed 0 bases at V and 4 bases at J, leaving 6 bases unmatched. The CDR3: CASSVAPTGPTGELFF. CDR3 DNA: TGTGCCAGCAGCGTAGCTCCGACAGGGCCCACCGGGGAGCTGTTTTTT.

The CDR3 loop is CASSGKTGEWANEQFF. The CDR3 DNA follows: TGCGCCAGCAGCGGAAAGACAGGGGAGTGGGCCAATGAGCAGTTCTTC. The chain links TRBV5-1 to TRBJ2-1; 8 bases line up with TRBD1. CDR1 and CDR2 (germline): SGHRS, YFSETQ. The CDR3 loop spans 16 amino acids. J gave up 6 bases and V 4 bases, and 12 bases lay outside the gene matches. Combining the CDR3 with reference TRBV5-1 and TRBJ2-1 gives the whole variable domain KAGVTQTPRYLIKTRGQQVTLSCSPISGHRSVSWYQQTPGQGLQFLFEYFSETQRNKGNFPGRFSGRQFSNSRSEMNVSTLELGDSALYLCASSGKTGEWANEQFFGPGTRLTVL.

Here the CDR3 DNA reads TGTGCCAGCAGCCCGACTAGCGGGAGGGCAGCCTACAATGAGCAGTTCTTC. Amino acids: CASSPTSGRAAYNEQFF. This chain uses TRBV13 with TRBJ2-1; 14 positions match TRBD2. Trimming took 5 bases from V and 2 from J; bases not matched to a gene: 5. The CDR3 sequence is 17 residues long. CDR1 and CDR2 (germline): PRHDT, FYEKMQ (reference sequence).

This clone occurred once. The chain's CDR3 is CASRDWGARIYNEQFF. CDR3 sequence (DNA): TGTGCCAGTCGAGATTGGGGGGCTAGAATCTACAATGAGCAGTTCTTC. The rearrangement links TRBV11-2 to TRBJ2-1; either TRBD1 or TRBD2 may fit D (6 bases each). V was pared by 9 bases and J by 3 bases, with 21 bases between. Germline lookup yields CDR1 SGHAT and CDR2 FQNNGV. This CDR3 region has 16 residues.

The chain's CDR3 is CSVASAVRQPQHF. For the CDR3, the DNA is TGCAGCGTTGCATCTGCGGTGAGGCAGCCCCAGCATTTT. The rearrangement uses TRBV29-1 and TRBJ1-5; D not certain. Germline V gene data show CDR1 as SQVTM and CDR2 as ANQGSEA. The CDR3 consists of 13 residues. V shed 4 bases and J shed 7 bases, with 14 bases lying between them.

The V and J genes are TRBV2 and TRBJ1-3; maybe TRBD1 (5 bases). CDR3 length equals 15 residues. V was trimmed by 4 bases and J by 0 bases, leaving 10 bases between them. Germline V gives CDR1 SNHLY, CDR2 FYNNEI. CDR3 nucleotides: TGTGCCAGCAGTGGGCCGACAGTCTCTGGAAACACCATATATTTT. This sequence encodes CASSGPTVSGNTIYF.

The V and J genes are TRBV19 and TRBJ2-1; either TRBD1 or TRBD2 may fit D (5 bases each). The CDR3 runs to 15 residues. CDR1 is LNHDA and CDR2 is SQIVND in the germline V gene (reference sequence). Trimming shortened V by 0 bases and J by 4 bases, and 10 bases separated the two germline ends. CDR3 sequence reads: CASSIDGTPYNEQFF. CDR3 nucleotides: TGTGCCAGTAGTATAGATGGGACGCCATACAATGAGCAGTTCTTC.

The chain recombines TRBV10-2 with TRBJ2-1; 9 positions agree with TRBD1. CDR1 WSHSY and CDR2 SAAADI come from the germline V gene. J was trimmed by 5 bases and V by 3 bases; bases with no gene match: 5. This CDR3 is built from 15 residues. The CDR3 DNA reads TGCGCCAGCAGTGACCCCGGGACAGGGAACAATGAGCAGTTCTTC. This codes for CASSDPGTGNNEQFF.

The J gene is TRBJ1-6, the V gene TRBV6-5; a possible D gene is TRBD1 (5 bases). Germline lookup yields CDR1 MNHEY and CDR2 SVGAGI. The V gene lost 6 bases and the J gene lost 7 bases, with 10 bases spanning the gap. The CDR3 loop spans 13 amino acids. CDR3 protein: CASREGRNSPLHF. CDR3 DNA sequence: TGTGCCAGCAGGGAGGGGCGGAATTCACCCCTCCACTTT.

The gene calls are TRBV5-6 and TRBJ1-4; tentative D call: TRBD1 (6 bases). The V and J ends lost 3 bases and 3 bases respectively, with 15 bases between them. The CDR3 extends over 16 amino acids. Germline V CDR1 and CDR2: SGHDT, YYEEEE. CDR3 nucleotide sequence: TGTGCCAGCAGCTCCGTAACGACAGGCCCTAATGAAAAACTGTTTTTT. It specifies CASSSVTTGPNEKLFF.

This clone was detected only a few times. The V and J genes are TRBV19 and TRBJ2-2, with 7 bases aligning to TRBD1. With 9 bases clipped from V and 6 bases from J, the junction kept 4 bases outside the gene matches. The CDR3 sequence is 12 residues long. In germline, CDR1 is LNHDA, CDR2 SQIVND (reference sequence). CDR3 nucleotides: TGTGCCAGCAGGGGGACCCCCGGGGAGCTGTTTTTT. Its translation: CASRGTPGELFF.

The chain uses TRBV7-8 and TRBJ1-2, with D uncertain. The germline V gene has CDR1 SGHVS and CDR2 FQNEAQ. CDR3 size: 13 residues. V was trimmed by 2 bases and J by 4 bases, leaving 8 bases between them. The CDR3 protein is CASSLPLSYGYTF. The CDR3 DNA sequence: TGTGCCAGCAGCTTACCATTAAGCTATGGCTACACCTTC.

This chain connects TRBV27 to TRBJ1-6; TRBD1 aligns across 7 bases. Germline V CDR1 and CDR2: MNHEY, SMNVEV (reference sequence). The junction had 8 bases not matched to a gene; V was cut back by 6 bases and J by 6 bases. CDR3 length equals 15 residues. DNA for the CDR3: TGTGCCAGCAGGTACGGGACAGCAACTAATTCACCCCTCCACTTT. Protein sequence: CASRYGTATNSPLHF.

The CDR3 region is CASSPLQVLNTEAFF. The CDR3 DNA reads TGTGCCAGCTCACCACTGCAGGTGTTGAACACTGAAGCTTTCTTT. V usage is TRBV18 and J usage is TRBJ1-1; unclear D gene. The CDR3 totals 15 residues. CDR1 is KGHSH, CDR2 LQKENI, per germline. V was cut by 1 base and J by 0 bases, with 9 bases left in between.